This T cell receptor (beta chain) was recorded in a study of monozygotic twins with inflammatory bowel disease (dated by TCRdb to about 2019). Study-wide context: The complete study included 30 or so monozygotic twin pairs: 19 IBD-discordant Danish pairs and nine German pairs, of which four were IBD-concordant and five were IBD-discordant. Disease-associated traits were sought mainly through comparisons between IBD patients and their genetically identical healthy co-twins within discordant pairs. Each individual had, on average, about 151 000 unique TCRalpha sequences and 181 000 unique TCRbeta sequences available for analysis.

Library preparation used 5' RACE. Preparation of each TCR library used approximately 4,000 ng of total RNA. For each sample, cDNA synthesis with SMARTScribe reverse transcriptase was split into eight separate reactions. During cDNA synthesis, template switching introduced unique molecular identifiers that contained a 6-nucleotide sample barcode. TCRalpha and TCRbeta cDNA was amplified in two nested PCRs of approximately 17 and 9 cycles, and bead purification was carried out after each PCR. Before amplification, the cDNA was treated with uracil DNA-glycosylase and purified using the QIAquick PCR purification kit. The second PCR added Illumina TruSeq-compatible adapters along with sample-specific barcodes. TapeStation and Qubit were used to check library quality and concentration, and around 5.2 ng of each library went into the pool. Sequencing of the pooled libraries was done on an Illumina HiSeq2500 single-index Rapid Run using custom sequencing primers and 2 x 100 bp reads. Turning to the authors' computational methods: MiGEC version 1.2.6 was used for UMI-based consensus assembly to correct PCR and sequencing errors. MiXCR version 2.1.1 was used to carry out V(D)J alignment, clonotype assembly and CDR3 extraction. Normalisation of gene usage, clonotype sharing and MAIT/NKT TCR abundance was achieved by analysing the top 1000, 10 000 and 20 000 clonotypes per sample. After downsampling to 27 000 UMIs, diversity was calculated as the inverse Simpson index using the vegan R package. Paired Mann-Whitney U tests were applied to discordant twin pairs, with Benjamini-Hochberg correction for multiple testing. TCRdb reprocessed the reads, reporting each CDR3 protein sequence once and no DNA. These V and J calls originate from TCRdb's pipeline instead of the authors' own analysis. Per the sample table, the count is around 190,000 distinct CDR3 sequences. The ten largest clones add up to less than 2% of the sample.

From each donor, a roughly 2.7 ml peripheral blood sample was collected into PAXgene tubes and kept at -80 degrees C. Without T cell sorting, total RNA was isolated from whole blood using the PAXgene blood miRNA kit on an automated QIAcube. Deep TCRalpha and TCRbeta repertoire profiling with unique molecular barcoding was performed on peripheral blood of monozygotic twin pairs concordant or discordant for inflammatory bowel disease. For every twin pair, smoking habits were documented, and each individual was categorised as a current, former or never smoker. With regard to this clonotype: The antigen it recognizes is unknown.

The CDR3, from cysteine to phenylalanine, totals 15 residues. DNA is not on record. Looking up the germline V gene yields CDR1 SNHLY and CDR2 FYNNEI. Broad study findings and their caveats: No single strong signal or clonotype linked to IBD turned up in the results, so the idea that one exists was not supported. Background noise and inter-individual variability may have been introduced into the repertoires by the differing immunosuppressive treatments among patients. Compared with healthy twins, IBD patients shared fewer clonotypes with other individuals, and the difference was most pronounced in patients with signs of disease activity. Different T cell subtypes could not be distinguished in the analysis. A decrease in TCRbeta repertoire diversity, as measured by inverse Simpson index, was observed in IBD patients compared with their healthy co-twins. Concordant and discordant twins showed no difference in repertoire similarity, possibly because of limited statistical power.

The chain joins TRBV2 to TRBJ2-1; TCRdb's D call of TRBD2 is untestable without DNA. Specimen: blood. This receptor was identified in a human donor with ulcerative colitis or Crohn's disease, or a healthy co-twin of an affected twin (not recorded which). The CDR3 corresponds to CASAGGVGSYNEQFF.